Presented here are 21 T cell receptor beta chains from one specimen sequenced in a study of spatial heterogeneity in lung cancer. One entry per CDR3 protein, called by TCRdb with MiXCR from the 5' RACE reads. The table includes approximately 13,000 distinct CDR3 sequences, about 5.6% detected once. Documented time point: sample taken at primary tumor resection. No cell sorting; template was whole RNA from tumor, lung tissue or PBMC. Sequencing was performed on lung tumor tissue, taken at surgery. Receptor source: a human donor with early-stage non-small cell lung cancer.

This clonotype was observed many times. Because the library targeted alpha chains, this beta chain is an off-target read whose size means little. The chain recombines TRBV12-3 or TRBV12-4 with TRBJ1-2; the match to TRBD1 covers 7 bases. After removal of 8 bases from V and 4 bases from J, the junction contained 7 bases not matched to a gene. The CDR3 length is 13 residues. The CDR3 DNA follows: TGTGCCAGCGGTGAACAGGGGCTCTATGGCTACACCTTC. It translates to CASGEQGLYGYTF.

This clonotype was seen repeatedly, ten times or more. For a library built for alpha chains, this beta chain is a stray read; little rests on its size. The rearrangement joins TRBV7-2 to TRBJ1-1; 7 bases align to TRBD1. This CDR3 is 17 amino acids long. From germline, CDR1 is SGHTA and CDR2 FQGNSA. J was trimmed by 6 bases and V by 0 bases; bases with no gene match: 13. CDR3 coding DNA: TGTGCCAGCAGCTTAGCCACCAGTAGACAGGGTTGGGCTGAAGCTTTCTTT. Translating it yields CASSLATSRQGWAEAFF. Full variable domain (outside the CDR3, taken from reference TRBV7-2 and TRBJ1-1): GAGVSQSPSNKVTEKGKDVELRCDPISGHTALYWYRQSLGQGLEFLIYFQGNSAPDKSGLPSDRFSAERTGGSVSTLTIQRTQQEDSAVYLCASSLATSRQGWAEAFFGQGTRLTVV.

The sample holds many counts of this clonotype. This beta chain lies outside the target of a library built for alpha chains; its clone size means little. V and J are TRBV21-1 and TRBJ1-6. TRBV21-1 is a listed pseudogene. This CDR3 has 13 amino acids. The CDR3 DNA reads TGTGCCAGCAGCAAAGCGGGGGATTCACCCCTCCACTTT. This sequence encodes CASSKAGDSPLHF.

This clonotype was seen a handful of times. Because the library targeted alpha chains, this beta chain is an off-target read whose size means little. The chain has TRBV5-1 and TRBJ2-2; D remains unclear. Per the germline V gene, CDR1 is SGHRS and CDR2 is YFSETQ. Trimming shortened V by 4 bases and J by 7 bases, and 11 bases separated the two germline ends. The length of the CDR3 is 13 residues. CDR3 nucleotides: TGCGCCAGCAGCAACGGACCAGGCGGGGAGCTGTTTTTT. This gives the protein CASSNGPGGELFF.

This clonotype was detected ten times or more. This beta chain is a stray sequence in a library constructed for alpha chains; its clone size is not meaningful. The CDR3: CASSLGLALKSTDTQYF. CDR3 nucleotides: TGTGCCAGCAGCTTGGGACTAGCATTGAAAAGCACAGATACGCAGTATTTT. The V call is TRBV5-6, the J call TRBJ2-3, with TRBD2 matching over 7 bases. Trimming removed 0 bases from V and 0 bases from J; junction bases left unmatched: 7. Germline-derived CDR1 and CDR2 are SGHDT and YYEEEE. The CDR3 consists of 17 residues.

Comment on this clonotype: Found in a library prepared for alpha chains, this beta chain is an off-target read, and its abundance has little meaning. This chain links TRBV4-1 with TRBJ2-2, with D perhaps matching TRBD2 (5 bases). The CDR3 has 16 residues. Trimming cost V 0 bases and J 4 bases, with 12 bases left between them. Germline V CDR1 and CDR2: MGHRA, YSYEKL. The CDR3, as DNA: TGCGCCAGCAGCCAAGATTCGTACCGGGGCACCGGGGAGCTGTTTTTT. Its translation is CASSQDSYRGTGELFF.

This clonotype was counted ten times or more. This beta chain appears as a stray read in a library generated for alpha chains; its size is not informative. The gene calls are TRBV20-1 and TRBJ1-4; a weak D match, TRBD1 (5 bases). V was pared by 6 bases and J by 8 bases, with 16 bases between. From germline, CDR1 is DFQATT and CDR2 SNEGSKA (reference sequence). The CDR3 covers 13 residues. Written as DNA, the CDR3 is TGCAGTGCATATTCAGGGAAGGAGGAAAAACTGTTTTTT. As protein: CSAYSGKEEKLFF.

The sample holds many counts of this clonotype. Within a library made for alpha chains, this beta chain is off target, and its count is uninformative. The rearrangement joins TRBV6-6 to TRBJ1-1; D remains unclear. The V and J ends lost 7 bases and 4 bases respectively, with 19 bases between them. CDR1 is MNHNY and CDR2 is SVGAGI in the germline V gene (reference sequence). The CDR3 is 15 residues long. The CDR3 is CASTPPGSLGTEAFF. CDR3 sequence (DNA): TGTGCCAGCACCCCTCCTGGGTCCTTGGGCACTGAAGCTTTCTTT.

This clonotype came up many times. The size of this beta chain means little, since it is a stray read in a library made for alpha chains. The chain carries TRBV4-1 and TRBJ1-1; TRBD1 might be the D (6 bases). Germline loops: CDR1 MGHRA, CDR2 YSYEKL. V shed 4 bases and J shed 5 bases, with 26 bases lying between them. The CDR3 is 18 amino acids. CDR3 DNA: TGCGCCAGCAGCCGGGGGGGGCTTCAGGGTTTAGGATGGACTGAAGCTTTCTTT. Its translation is CASSRGGLQGLGWTEAFF.

This clonotype came up a few times. This beta chain is an off-target read within a library intended for alpha chains, so its frequency means little. V and J are TRBV30 and TRBJ1-1; possibly TRBD1 for D (6 bases). CDR1 GTSNPN and CDR2 SVGIG come from the germline V gene (reference sequence). The germline V and J ends were trimmed by 7 bases and 3 bases, with 15 bases remaining between them. The CDR3 covers 13 residues. In DNA form, the CDR3 reads TGTGCCTATTCATGGGCAGGGGACACTGAAGCTTTCTTT. Translating gives CAYSWAGDTEAFF.

This clonotype has at least ten counts. For a library built for alpha chains, this beta chain is a stray read; little rests on its size. The chain employs TRBV11-3 and TRBJ2-1; unclear D gene. The length of the CDR3 is 12 residues. The V gene lost 5 bases and the J gene lost 4 bases, with 6 bases spanning the gap. Germline lookup yields CDR1 SGHNT and CDR2 YENEEA. DNA of the CDR3: TGTGCCAGCAGCCCTCCTTACAATGAGCAGTTCTTC. Amino acid sequence: CASSPPYNEQFF.

This clonotype was seen many times. With the library built for alpha chains, this beta chain is off target and its frequency is not meaningful. The V and J genes are TRBV7-3 and TRBJ2-5; D not resolved. The V gene's germline CDR1 is SGHTA and CDR2 FQGTGA. The CDR3 contains 13 residues. The germline V and J ends were trimmed by 5 bases and 5 bases, with 12 bases remaining between them. The chain's CDR3 is CASSAEAMETQYF. For the CDR3, the DNA is TGTGCCAGCAGCGCCGAGGCGATGGAGACCCAGTACTTC.

This clonotype came up many times. Since the library was made to target alpha chains, this beta chain is a stray read and its abundance is not meaningful. The rearrangement links TRBV20-1 to TRBJ2-1, with 11 bases that match TRBD2. CDR3 size: 15 residues. Trimming cost V 6 bases and J 3 bases; bases outside gene matches: 7. Germline loops: CDR1 DFQATT, CDR2 SNEGSKA (reference sequence). CDR3 loop: CSAPTGTSGYNEQFF. The CDR3 DNA reads TGCAGTGCGCCTACCGGGACTAGCGGCTACAATGAGCAGTTCTTC.

This clonotype has a count of ten or more. Little can be read into the size of this beta chain, an off-target read in a library designed for alpha chains. The chain is built from TRBV20-1 and TRBJ2-5; 7 bases fit TRBD1. Germline V gene sequence: CDR1 DFQATT, CDR2 SNEGSKA (reference sequence). The CDR3 contains 14 residues. Trimming took 0 bases from V and 4 from J; bases not matched to a gene: 5. CDR3 residues: CSARDDRGLETQYF. CDR3 in DNA: TGCAGTGCTAGAGATGATAGGGGGCTAGAGACCCAGTACTTC.

This clonotype was seen many times. For a library built for alpha chains, this beta chain is a stray read; little rests on its size. The chain couples TRBV3-1 to TRBJ1-2; unclear D gene. Germline values: CDR1 LGHDT, CDR2 YNNKEL (reference sequence). The CDR3 totals 13 residues. V lost 0 bases and J lost 8, with 10 bases in between. Here the CDR3 DNA reads TGTGCCAGCAGCCAAGAGGGCAGTGGGGGCTACACCTTC. Amino acid sequence: CASSQEGSGGYTF.

This clonotype showed up many times. This beta chain is off target for a library built for alpha chains, so its abundance means little. The chain links TRBV7-3 to TRBJ2-2; 10 bases map to TRBD1. This CDR3 has 16 amino acids. The V gene's germline CDR1 is SGHTA and CDR2 FQGTGA. With V trimmed by 5 bases and J by 6 bases, 9 bases remained unmatched. The CDR3 DNA reads as TGTGCCAGCAGCCACCCCCGGACAGGGGGGGCCGGGGAGCTGTTTTTT. Its translation is CASSHPRTGGAGELFF.

In regard to this clonotype: Little can be read into the size of this beta chain, an off-target read in a library designed for alpha chains. The V call is TRBV20-1, the J call TRBJ2-2; D remains unclear. Germline V gene sequence: CDR1 DFQATT, CDR2 SNEGSKA (reference sequence). V lost 6 bases to trimming and J lost 0 bases, with 14 bases between them. The CDR3 sequence is 15 residues long. The CDR3 coding sequence is TGCAGTGCCCCCCCGCTAGGGACGAACACCGGGGAGCTGTTTTTT. Its protein product is CSAPPLGTNTGELFF.

Many counts were recorded for this clonotype. The library was prepared for alpha chains; this beta chain is a stray read, so its frequency means little. The CDR3 spells CASSDGGSTDTQYF. The CDR3 bases are TGTGCCAGCAGTGACGGGGGAAGCACAGATACGCAGTATTTT. The chain links TRBV6-4 to TRBJ2-3; tentatively, D is TRBD1 or TRBD2 (5 bases each). The germline V gene has CDR1 MRHNA and CDR2 SNTAGT. The ends were cut back, 2 bases at V and 0 bases at J, with 6 bases in the middle. There are 14 residues in the CDR3.

This clonotype has a count of ten or more. This beta chain represents an off-target read in a library built for alpha chains; its size is of limited meaning. V and J are TRBV5-1 and TRBJ1-1; a possible D gene is TRBD1 (6 bases). Germline CDR1 and CDR2: SGHRS and YFSETQ. This CDR3 is 14 amino acids long. V gave up 4 bases and J gave up 7 bases, with 17 bases separating them. CDR3 DNA sequence: TGCGCCAGCAGCGGAACAGGGTTTTCTGGTGAAGCTTTCTTT. Translation: CASSGTGFSGEAFF. Complete variable domain (other parts from reference TRBV5-1 and TRBJ1-1): KAGVTQTPRYLIKTRGQQVTLSCSPISGHRSVSWYQQTPGQGLQFLFEYFSETQRNKGNFPGRFSGRQFSNSRSEMNVSTLELGDSALYLCASSGTGFSGEAFFGQGTRLTVV.

This clonotype was counted many times. The size of this beta chain means little, since it is a stray read in a library made for alpha chains. The chain combines TRBV29-1 with TRBJ2-3; no definite D call. The CDR3 loop spans 13 amino acids. The V gene's germline CDR1 is SQVTM and CDR2 ANQGSEA. V lost 1 base and J 4 bases, leaving 9 bases between the germline ends. This chain's CDR3 is CSVEGSTADTQYF. In DNA, the CDR3 is TGCAGCGTTGAAGGGTCAACAGCAGATACGCAGTATTTT.

On this clonotype itself: Little can be read into the size of this beta chain, an off-target read in a library designed for alpha chains. The CDR3: CAWRDTMNTEAFF. The CDR3, as DNA: TGTGCCTGGAGAGACACGATGAACACTGAAGCTTTCTTT. The rearrangement uses TRBV30 and TRBJ1-1, with D uncertain. This CDR3 is built from 13 residues. V lost 3 bases and J 0 bases, leaving 8 bases between the germline ends. Germline V gene lookup returns CDR1 GTSNPN and CDR2 SVGIG (reference sequence).